A selection of T cell receptor beta chains follows, all from one sample in a study of regulatory T cells in long-lasting Graves disease. TCRdb used MiXCR to reprocess the multiplex PCR reads, holding one entry per CDR3 protein. The sample lists more than 300,000 distinct CDR3 sequences, 15% to 17% occurring once. The specimen was peripheral blood mononuclear cells (PBMCs), collected at new diagnosis, from a patient treated with antithyroid drugs. Receptor source: a female donor with Graves disease. CDR3s include the opening cysteine and the closing phenylalanine or tryptophan. D genes are given only for firm matches. Clone size is not always given. Where it is, it says once, few, many or a class for expanded clones.

v_call: TRBV6-5; d_call: TRBD1; clone_size: many; j_call: TRBJ1-2; cdr3_aa: CASSYPTDRGGYGYTF; cdr3_nt: TGTGCCAGCAGTTACCCTACGGACAGGGGAGGCTATGGCTACACCTTC
v_call: TRBV11-2; d_call: TRBD1; clone_size: many; j_call: TRBJ1-2; cdr3_aa: CASSLTGQDLYGYTF; cdr3_nt: TGTGCCAGCAGCTTAACGGGACAGGACTTATATGGCTACACCTTC
v_call: TRBV7-2; d_call: TRBD1; clone_size: many; j_call: TRBJ1-2; cdr3_aa: CASSFATGVYTF; cdr3_nt: TGTGCCAGCAGCTTCGCCACAGGGGTCTACACCTTC
v_call: TRBV20-1; d_call: NA; clone_size: many; j_call: TRBJ1-3; cdr3_aa: CSARDQGRSPGNTIYF; cdr3_nt: TGCAGTGCTAGAGATCAGGGTCGGAGCCCTGGAAACACCATATATTTT
v_call: TRBV4-3; d_call: NA; clone_size: many; j_call: TRBJ2-7; cdr3_aa: CASSQTTGYEQYF; cdr3_nt: TGCGCCAGCAGCCAAACGACAGGCTACGAGCAGTACTTC
v_call: TRBV27; d_call: TRBD1; clone_size: many; j_call: TRBJ2-5; cdr3_aa: CASRRGQGAQETQYF; cdr3_nt: TGTGCCAGCAGGCGGGGACAGGGGGCACAGGAGACCCAGTACTTC
v_call: TRBV6-1; d_call: NA; clone_size: NA; j_call: TRBJ2-4; cdr3_aa: CASSVGNIQYF; cdr3_nt: TGTGCCAGCAGCGTTGGAAACATTCAGTACTTC
v_call: TRBV2; d_call: TRBD1; clone_size: many; j_call: TRBJ2-5; cdr3_aa: CASSGSATGGETQYF; cdr3_nt: TGTGCCAGCAGTGGATCGGCGACAGGGGGAGAGACCCAGTACTTC
v_call: TRBV5-1; d_call: NA; clone_size: many; j_call: TRBJ2-5; cdr3_aa: CASSLEGHSQETQYF; cdr3_nt: TGCGCCAGCAGCTTGGAGGGACATTCCCAAGAGACCCAGTACTTC
v_call: TRBV28; d_call: NA; clone_size: many; j_call: TRBJ2-7; cdr3_aa: CASRVSIGGKNEQYF; cdr3_nt: TGTGCCAGCAGGGTTTCAATTGGGGGGAAGAACGAGCAGTACTTC
v_call: TRBV20-1; d_call: TRBD2; clone_size: many; j_call: TRBJ2-7; cdr3_aa: CSAFGGRREGRSYEQYF; cdr3_nt: TGCAGTGCTTTCGGAGGGAGGCGGGAGGGCCGGTCCTACGAGCAGTACTTC
v_call: TRBV24-1; d_call: NA; clone_size: many; j_call: TRBJ2-1; cdr3_aa: CATSDFSRGVRDNEQFF; cdr3_nt: TGTGCCACCAGTGACTTCTCGAGAGGGGTCCGAGACAATGAGCAGTTCTTC
v_call: TRBV28; d_call: TRBD2; clone_size: many; j_call: TRBJ2-3; cdr3_aa: CASSGHGTSGSTDTQYF; cdr3_nt: TGTGCCAGCAGTGGCCACGGGACTAGCGGGAGTACAGATACGCAGTATTTT
v_call: TRBV7-2; d_call: NA; clone_size: many; j_call: TRBJ2-5; cdr3_aa: CASIPSSETQYF; cdr3_nt: TGTGCCAGCATCCCGAGTTCAGAGACCCAGTACTTC
v_call: TRBV4-3; d_call: TRBD2; clone_size: NA; j_call: TRBJ2-2; cdr3_aa: CASSQEGLGLVTGELFF; cdr3_nt: TGCGCCAGCAGCCAAGAGGGACTAGGTTTGGTCACCGGGGAGCTGTTTTTT
v_call: TRBV27; d_call: NA; clone_size: many; j_call: TRBJ2-7; cdr3_aa: CASSRRDTFGEQYF; cdr3_nt: TGTGCCAGCAGTCGCCGGGACACATTTGGAGAGCAGTACTTC
v_call: TRBV5-1; d_call: NA; clone_size: once; j_call: TRBJ1-2; cdr3_aa: CASSPLTGSDGYTF; cdr3_nt: TGCGCCAGCAGCCCCCTGACAGGTTCGGACGGCTACACCTTC
v_call: TRBV7-6; d_call: TRBD2; clone_size: many; j_call: TRBJ2-7; cdr3_aa: CASSSQLAGGYEQYF; cdr3_nt: TGTGCCAGCAGCTCCCAACTAGCGGGAGGGTACGAGCAGTACTTC
v_call: TRBV20-1; d_call: NA; clone_size: NA; j_call: TRBJ1-5; cdr3_aa: CSASGFQPQHF; cdr3_nt: TGCAGTGCTAGCGGATTTCAGCCCCAGCATTTT
v_call: TRBV15; d_call: NA; clone_size: NA; j_call: TRBJ2-2; cdr3_aa: CATSRAEVINTGELFF; cdr3_nt: TGTGCCACCAGCAGGGCTGAGGTCATTAATACCGGGGAGCTGTTTTTT
v_call: TRBV19; d_call: TRBD2; clone_size: many; j_call: TRBJ2-1; cdr3_aa: CASSIHPQREVWNEQFF; cdr3_nt: TGTGCCAGTAGTATACACCCTCAGCGGGAGGTCTGGAATGAGCAGTTCTTC
v_call: TRBV6-2/TRBV6-3; d_call: NA; clone_size: few; j_call: TRBJ2-1; cdr3_aa: CAWGGDLYNEQFF; cdr3_nt: TGCGCCTGGGGAGGTGACCTTTACAATGAGCAGTTCTTC
v_call: TRBV2; d_call: NA; clone_size: once; j_call: TRBJ1-2; cdr3_aa: CASPGGNYGYTF; cdr3_nt: TGTGCCAGCCCCGGGGGTAACTATGGCTACACCTTC
v_call: TRBV6-2/TRBV6-3; d_call: NA; clone_size: many; j_call: TRBJ2-7; cdr3_aa: CASSYFRGAAYEQYF; cdr3_nt: TGTGCCAGCAGTTACTTTCGGGGGGCCGCCTACGAGCAGTACTTC
v_call: TRBV20-1; d_call: NA; clone_size: many; j_call: TRBJ2-7; cdr3_aa: CSARDIDSSYEQYF; cdr3_nt: TGCAGTGCTAGAGATATCGACAGCTCCTACGAGCAGTACTTC
v_call: TRBV20-1; d_call: NA; clone_size: NA; j_call: TRBJ1-1; cdr3_aa: CSATKQGRNTEAFF; cdr3_nt: TGCAGTGCTACTAAACAGGGAAGGAACACTGAAGCTTTCTTT
v_call: TRBV7-2; d_call: NA; clone_size: many; j_call: TRBJ1-2; cdr3_aa: CASSLGSPYGYTF; cdr3_nt: TGTGCCAGCAGCTTAGGGAGCCCCTATGGCTACACCTTC
v_call: TRBV12-3/TRBV12-4; d_call: NA; clone_size: NA; j_call: TRBJ1-1; cdr3_aa: CASSFSGYGTEAFF; cdr3_nt: TGTGCCAGCAGTTTCTCAGGGTACGGCACTGAAGCTTTCTTC
v_call: TRBV12-3/TRBV12-4; d_call: TRBD2; clone_size: many; j_call: TRBJ2-2; cdr3_aa: CASSTGTRGSGELFF; cdr3_nt: TGTGCCAGCAGTACCGGGACTAGAGGATCCGGGGAGCTGTTTTTT
v_call: TRBV7-2; d_call: NA; clone_size: NA; j_call: TRBJ1-5; cdr3_aa: CASSLIFGGGGNQPQHF; cdr3_nt: TGTGCCAGCAGCTTAATATTTGGGGGGGGCGGCAATCAGCCCCAGCATTTT
v_call: TRBV9; d_call: NA; clone_size: many; j_call: TRBJ1-1; cdr3_aa: CASSVGGAPVEAFF; cdr3_nt: TGTGCCAGCAGCGTAGGTGGAGCTCCCGTTGAAGCTTTCTTT
v_call: TRBV5-1; d_call: TRBD2; clone_size: many; j_call: TRBJ2-7; cdr3_aa: CASSLGFSGGYEQYF; cdr3_nt: TGCGCCAGCAGCTTGGGTTTTAGCGGGGGATACGAGCAGTACTTC